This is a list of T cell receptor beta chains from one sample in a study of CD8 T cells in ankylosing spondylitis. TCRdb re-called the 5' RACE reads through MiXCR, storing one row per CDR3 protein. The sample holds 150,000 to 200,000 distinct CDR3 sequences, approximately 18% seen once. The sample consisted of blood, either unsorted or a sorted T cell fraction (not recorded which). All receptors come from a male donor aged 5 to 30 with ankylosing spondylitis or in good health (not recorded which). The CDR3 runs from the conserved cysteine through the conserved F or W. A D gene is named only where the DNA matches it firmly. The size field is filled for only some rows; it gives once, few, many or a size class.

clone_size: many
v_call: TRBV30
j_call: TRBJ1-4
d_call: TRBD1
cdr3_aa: CAWGQGKNEKLFF
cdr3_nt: TGTGCCTGGGGACAGGGGAAGAATGAAAAACTGTTTTTT

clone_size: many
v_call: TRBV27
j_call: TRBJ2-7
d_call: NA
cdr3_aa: CASSLMTSPHEQYF
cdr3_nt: TGTGCCAGCAGTTTAATGACCTCCCCTCACGAGCAGTACTTC

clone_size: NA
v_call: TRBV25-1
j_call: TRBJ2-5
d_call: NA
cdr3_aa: CASSESPIQETQYF
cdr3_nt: TGTGCCAGCAGTGAATCACCTATTCAAGAGACCCAGTACTTC

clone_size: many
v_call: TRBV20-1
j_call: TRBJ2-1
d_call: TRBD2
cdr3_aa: CSPLAGGRHNEQFF
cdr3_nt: TGCAGCCCCCTAGCGGGAGGCAGACACAATGAGCAGTTCTTC

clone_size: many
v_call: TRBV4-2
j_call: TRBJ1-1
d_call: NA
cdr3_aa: CASSQALSDPNTEAFF
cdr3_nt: TGTGCCAGCAGCCAAGCCCTTTCGGACCCGAACACTGAAGCTTTCTTT

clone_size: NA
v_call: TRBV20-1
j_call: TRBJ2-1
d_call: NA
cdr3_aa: CSASDRFQFF
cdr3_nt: TGCAGTGCTAGTGATAGGTTTCAGTTCTTC

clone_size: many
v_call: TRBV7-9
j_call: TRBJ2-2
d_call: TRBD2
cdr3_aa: CASRRYGRTSGSSWELFF
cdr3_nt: TGTGCCAGCAGACGATACGGTCGGACTAGCGGGAGTTCCTGGGAGCTGTTTTTT

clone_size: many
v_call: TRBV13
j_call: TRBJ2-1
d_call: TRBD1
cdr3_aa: CASSPPGTAFGQFF
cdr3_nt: TGTGCCAGCAGCCCACCCGGGACAGCATTTGGGCAGTTCTTC

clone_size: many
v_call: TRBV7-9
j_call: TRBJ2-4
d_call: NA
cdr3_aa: CASSESSGSQYF
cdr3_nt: TGTGCCAGCAGCGAGAGCAGCGGTTCCCAATACTTC

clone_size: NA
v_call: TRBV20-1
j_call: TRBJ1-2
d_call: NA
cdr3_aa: CSAMTGADGYTF
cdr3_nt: TGCAGTGCTATGACAGGTGCCGATGGCTACACCTTC

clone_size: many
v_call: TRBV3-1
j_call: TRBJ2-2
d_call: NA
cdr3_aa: CASSQERGTNTGELFF
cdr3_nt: TGTGCCAGCAGCCAAGAGAGGGGCACGAACACCGGGGAGCTGTTTTTT

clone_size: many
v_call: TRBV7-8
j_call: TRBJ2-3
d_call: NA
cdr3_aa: CASSLKTRSTDTQYF
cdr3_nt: TGTGCCAGCAGCTTAAAAACTAGAAGCACAGATACGCAGTATTTT

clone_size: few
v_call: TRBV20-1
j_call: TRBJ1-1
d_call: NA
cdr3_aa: CSARQGGNTEAFF
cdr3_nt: TGCAGTGCTAGACAGGGAGGCAACACTGAAGCTTTCTTT

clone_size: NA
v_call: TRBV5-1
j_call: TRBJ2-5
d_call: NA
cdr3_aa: CASSLGPGNQETQYF
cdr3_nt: TGCGCCAGCAGCTTGGGTCCCGGGAACCAAGAGACCCAGTACTTC

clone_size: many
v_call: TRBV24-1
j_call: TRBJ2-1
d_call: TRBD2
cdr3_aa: CATSDPAASGNRIMDEQFF
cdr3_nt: TGTGCCACCAGTGATCCCGCGGCTAGCGGGAATAGGATTATGGATGAGCAGTTCTTC

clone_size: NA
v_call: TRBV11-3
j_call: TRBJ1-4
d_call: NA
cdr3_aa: CASSRDSLGEKLFF
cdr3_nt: TGTGCCAGCAGCAGAGACAGCCTGGGGGAAAAACTGTTTTTT

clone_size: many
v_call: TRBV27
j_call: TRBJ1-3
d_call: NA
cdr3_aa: CASSWTRGLSGNTIYF
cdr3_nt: TGTGCCAGCAGTTGGACGCGTGGACTCTCTGGAAACACCATATATTTT

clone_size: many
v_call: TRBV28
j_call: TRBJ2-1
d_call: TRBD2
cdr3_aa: CASSFPLAGGVNEQFF
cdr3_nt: TGTGCCAGCAGTTTCCCACTAGCGGGAGGTGTCAATGAGCAGTTCTTC

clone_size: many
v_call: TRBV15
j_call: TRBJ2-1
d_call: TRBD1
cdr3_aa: CATSSGDSPISNEQFF
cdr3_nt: TGTGCCACCAGCAGCGGGGACAGCCCTATTTCCAATGAGCAGTTCTTC

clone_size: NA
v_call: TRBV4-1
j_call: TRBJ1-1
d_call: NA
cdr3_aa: CASTPRGLSDSPEAFF
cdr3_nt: TGCGCCAGCACCCCCCGTGGCCTCTCGGACAGCCCTGAAGCTTTCTTT

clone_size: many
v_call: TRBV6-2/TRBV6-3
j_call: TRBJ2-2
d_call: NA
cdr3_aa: CASSRPGSGRRVVTGELFF
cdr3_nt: TGTGCCAGCAGTCGACCGGGAAGCGGACGCCGTGTGGTCACCGGGGAGCTGTTTTTT

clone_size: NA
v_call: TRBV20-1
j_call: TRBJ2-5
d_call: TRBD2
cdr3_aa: CSASPGGEETQYF
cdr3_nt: TGCAGTGCTAGCCCGGGGGGAGAAGAGACCCAGTACTTC

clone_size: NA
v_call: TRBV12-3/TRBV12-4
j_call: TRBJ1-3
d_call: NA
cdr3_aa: CASQIYQGLGGSGTIYF
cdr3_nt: TGTGCCAGCCAAATCTATCAGGGGTTGGGAGGATCGGGCACCATATATTTT

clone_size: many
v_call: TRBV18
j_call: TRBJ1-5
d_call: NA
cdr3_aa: CASSRALNQPQHF
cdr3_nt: TGTGCCAGCTCACGGGCTTTAAATCAGCCCCAGCATTTT

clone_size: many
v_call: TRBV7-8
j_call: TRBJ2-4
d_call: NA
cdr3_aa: CASRPIRRENIQYF
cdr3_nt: TGTGCCAGCAGGCCAATCCGGCGAGAAAACATTCAGTACTTC

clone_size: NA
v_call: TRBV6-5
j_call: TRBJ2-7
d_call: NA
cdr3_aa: CASSSLTRSSYEQYF
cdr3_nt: TGTGCCAGCAGTTCCTTAACTAGGTCTTCCTACGAGCAGTACTTC

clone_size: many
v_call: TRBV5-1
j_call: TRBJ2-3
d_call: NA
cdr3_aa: CASSLVDEITDTQYF
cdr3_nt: TGCGCCAGCAGCTTGGTGGACGAGATCACAGATACGCAGTATTTT

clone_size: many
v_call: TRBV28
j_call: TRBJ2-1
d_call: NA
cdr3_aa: CASSSLTGYNEQFF
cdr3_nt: TGTGCCAGCAGTTCACTTACTGGATACAATGAGCAGTTCTTC

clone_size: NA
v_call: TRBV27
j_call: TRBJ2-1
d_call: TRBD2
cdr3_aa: CASSLSGLAGASEQFF
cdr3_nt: TGTGCCAGCAGTTTAAGCGGACTAGCGGGAGCGAGTGAGCAGTTCTTC

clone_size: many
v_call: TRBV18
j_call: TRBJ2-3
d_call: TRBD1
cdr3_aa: CASSPPGQGPDTQYF
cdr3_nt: TGTGCCAGCTCACCACCGGGACAGGGCCCAGATACGCAGTATTTT

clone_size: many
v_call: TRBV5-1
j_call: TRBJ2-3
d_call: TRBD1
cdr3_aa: CASSFGDRRTDTQYF
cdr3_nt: TGCGCCAGCAGCTTCGGGGACAGACGCACAGATACGCAGTATTTT

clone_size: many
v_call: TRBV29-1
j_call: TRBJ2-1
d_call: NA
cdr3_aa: CSALVPHNDEQFF
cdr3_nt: TGCAGCGCCCTAGTTCCCCACAATGATGAGCAGTTCTTC

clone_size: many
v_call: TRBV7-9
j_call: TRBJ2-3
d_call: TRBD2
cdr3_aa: CASCAGVTESTDTQYF
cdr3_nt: TGTGCCAGTTGCGCGGGAGTCACAGAAAGCACAGATACGCAGTATTTT

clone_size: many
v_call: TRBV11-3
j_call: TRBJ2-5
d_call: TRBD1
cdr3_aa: CASSPGTATRETQYF
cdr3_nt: TGTGCCAGCAGCCCGGGGACAGCCACCAGGGAGACCCAGTACTTC

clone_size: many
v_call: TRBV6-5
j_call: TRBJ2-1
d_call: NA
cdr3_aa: CASKLQGSDEQFF
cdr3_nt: TGTGCCAGCAAACTACAGGGATCCGATGAGCAGTTCTTC